This TCR beta chain is from a study of blood T cell repertoires in COVID-19. About the research overall: The study drew acute and convalescent COVID-19 samples from the United States, Italy and Spain.

V dropped 0 bases and J dropped 6 bases, with 21 bases sitting between them. The CDR3 has 18 residues. CDR1 is GTSNPN and CDR2 is SVGIG in the germline V gene (reference sequence). Those enrolled, adults aged about 18 to 89 years, came from some 25 US areas. The data were produced by immunoSEQ multiplex PCR, yet TCRdb's version contains in-frame clones alone and is incomplete. The sample has under 200,000 clones, 81% seen once. This clone was found a few times. This clonotype was sampled from a woman in her thirties or forties with acute COVID-19. This chain links TRBV30 with TRBJ1-6; TRBD1 might be the D (5 bases). Sequences were obtained from PBMCs or T cells enriched from blood (not recorded which). The CDR3 sequence is CAWSVGRGLVFSNSPLHF. In nucleotides, the CDR3 is TGTGCCTGGAGTGTGGGGAGGGGATTAGTATTTTCTAATTCACCCCTCCACTTT.